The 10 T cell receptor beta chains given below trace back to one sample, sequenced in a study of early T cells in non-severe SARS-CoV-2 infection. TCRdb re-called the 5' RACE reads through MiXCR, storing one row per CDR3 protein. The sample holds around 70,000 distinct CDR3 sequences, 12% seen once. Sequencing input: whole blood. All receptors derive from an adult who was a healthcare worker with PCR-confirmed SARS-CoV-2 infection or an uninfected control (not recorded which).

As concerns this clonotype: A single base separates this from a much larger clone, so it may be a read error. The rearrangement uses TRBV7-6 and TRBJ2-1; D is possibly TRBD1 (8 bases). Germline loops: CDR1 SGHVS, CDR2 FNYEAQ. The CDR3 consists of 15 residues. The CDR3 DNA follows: TGTGTCAGCAGCCCCACAGGGGGAGGGGACAATGAGCAGTTCTTC. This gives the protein CVSSPTGGGDNEQFF.

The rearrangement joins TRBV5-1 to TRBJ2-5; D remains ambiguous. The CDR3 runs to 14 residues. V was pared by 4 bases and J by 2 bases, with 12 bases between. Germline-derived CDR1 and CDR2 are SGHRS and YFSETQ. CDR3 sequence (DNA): TGCGCCAGCAGCCAACAAGCTTCACAAGAGACCCAGTACTTC. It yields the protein CASSQQASQETQYF. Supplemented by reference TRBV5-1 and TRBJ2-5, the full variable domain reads KAGVTQTPRYLIKTRGQQVTLSCSPISGHRSVSWYQQTPGQGLQFLFEYFSETQRNKGNFPGRFSGRQFSNSRSEMNVSTLELGDSALYLCASSQQASQETQYFGPGTRLLVL.

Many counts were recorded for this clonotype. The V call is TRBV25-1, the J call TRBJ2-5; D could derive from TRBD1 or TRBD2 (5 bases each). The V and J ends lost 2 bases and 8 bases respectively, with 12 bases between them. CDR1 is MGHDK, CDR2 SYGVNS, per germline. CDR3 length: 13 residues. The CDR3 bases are TGTGCCAGCAGTGAAGGGACCTGGGACACCCAGTACTTC. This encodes CASSEGTWDTQYF. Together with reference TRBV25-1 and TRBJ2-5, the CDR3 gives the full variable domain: EADIYQTPRYLVIGTGKKITLECSQTMGHDKMYWYQQDPGMELHLIHYSYGVNSTEKGDLSSESTVSRIRTEHFPLTLESARPSHTSQYLCASSEGTWDTQYFGPGTRLLVL.

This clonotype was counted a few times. The CDR3 reads CSVGSDTGELFF. DNA for the CDR3: TGCAGCGTTGGGTCAGACACCGGGGAGCTGTTTTTT. The chain employs TRBV29-1 and TRBJ2-2; unclear D gene. V lost 4 bases, J lost 3 bases, and 6 bases lay in between. The germline CDR1 and CDR2 sequences are SQVTM and ANQGSEA. The CDR3 is 12 residues long.

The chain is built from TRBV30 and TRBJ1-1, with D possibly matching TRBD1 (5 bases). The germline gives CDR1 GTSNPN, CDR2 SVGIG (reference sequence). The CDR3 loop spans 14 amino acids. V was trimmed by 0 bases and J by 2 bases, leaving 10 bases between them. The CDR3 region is CAWSVRQGNTEAFF. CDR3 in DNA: TGTGCCTGGAGTGTGAGGCAGGGAAACACTGAAGCTTTCTTT.

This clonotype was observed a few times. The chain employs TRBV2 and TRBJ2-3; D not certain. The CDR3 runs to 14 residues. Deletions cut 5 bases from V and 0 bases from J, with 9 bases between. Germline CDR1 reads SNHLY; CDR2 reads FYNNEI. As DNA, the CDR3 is TGTGCCAGCAGTTCGCCGGGTAGCACAGATACGCAGTATTTT. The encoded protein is CASSSPGSTDTQYF.

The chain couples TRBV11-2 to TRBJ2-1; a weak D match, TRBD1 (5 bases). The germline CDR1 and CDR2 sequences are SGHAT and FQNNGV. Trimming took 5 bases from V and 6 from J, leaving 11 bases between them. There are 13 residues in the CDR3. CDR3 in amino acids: CASSLQQVNEQFF. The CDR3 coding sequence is TGTGCCAGCAGCCTTCAACAGGTCAATGAGCAGTTCTTC.

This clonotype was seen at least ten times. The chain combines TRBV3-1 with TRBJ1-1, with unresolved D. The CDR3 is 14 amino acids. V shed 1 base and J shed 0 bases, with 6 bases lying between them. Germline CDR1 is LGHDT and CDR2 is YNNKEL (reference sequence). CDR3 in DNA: TGTGCCAGCAGCCAAGTCGTCGTGAACACTGAAGCTTTCTTT. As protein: CASSQVVVNTEAFF.

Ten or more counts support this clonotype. CDR3 DNA: TGTGCCAGCAGCTTAGCGGCCCCAGGGGCAAAACTGTTTTTT. Amino acids: CASSLAAPGAKLFF. The chain carries TRBV7-6 and TRBJ1-4, with TRBD1 as a possible D gene (6 bases). V was trimmed by 0 bases and J by 10 bases, leaving 12 bases between them. The germline CDR1 and CDR2 sequences are SGHVS and FNYEAQ. The CDR3 length is 14 residues.

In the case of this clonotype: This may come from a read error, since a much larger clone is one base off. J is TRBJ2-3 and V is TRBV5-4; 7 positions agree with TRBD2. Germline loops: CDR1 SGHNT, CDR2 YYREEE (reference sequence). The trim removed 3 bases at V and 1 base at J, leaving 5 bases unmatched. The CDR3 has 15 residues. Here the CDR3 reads CASSSLGGGTDTQYF. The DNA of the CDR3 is TGTGCCAGCAGCTCGTTGGGAGGGGGCACAGATACGCAGTATTTT. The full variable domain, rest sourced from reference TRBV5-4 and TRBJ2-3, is ETGVTQSPTHLIKTRGQQVTLRCSSQSGHNTVSWYQQALGQGPQFIFQYYREEENGRGNFPPRFSGLQFPNYSSELNVNALELDDSALYLCASSSLGGGTDTQYFGPGTRLTVL.